The source of this TCR beta chain is a study of blood T cells in healthy people across ages (dated by TCRdb to between 2014 and 2017). About the study as a whole: Template switching captured roughly one uniquely barcoded TCR beta cDNA molecule per two T cells in model experiments. Age-related changes in TCR beta repertoire diversity were measured in the study by deep sequencing normalized with unique cDNA molecular identifiers. The donors were divided into four age groups: young (average around 17 years), middle-aged (approximately 39), aged (around 59) and long-lived (about 79). For two donors (one aged 18 to 30 and one aged 80 or older), the study analyzed two additional independent replicas of 1 million unique cDNA reads from the same blood draw.

The full study reports these points: Observed TCR beta diversity per million T cells fell roughly linearly with age, and a significant reduction was already apparent by age roughly 41. Donor CMV infection status was unknown, potentially confounding age-related changes in expanded clonotypes. Observed TCR beta diversity correlated strongly with the percentage of naive T cells measured by flow cytometry. Estimates of total diversity from one million sequenced T cells were regarded as lower bounds and underestimates. Since profiling was done on bulk unsorted PBMCs, naive and antigen-experienced compartments could not be conclusively compared. Compared with the aged group, the long-lived group had more naive CD4+ T cells, fewer expanded clones and increased TCR diversity, suggesting age selection.

This clonotype has just a few counts. It has no known antigen specificity. No quality values exist for individual bases; no much larger clone is one base distant. In the germline V gene, CDR1 corresponds to SGHTS and CDR2 to YDEGEE. Trimming leaves V shorter by 7 bases and J shorter by 5 bases, with the junction holding 9 bases beyond the gene matches. From its cysteine to its phenylalanine, the CDR3 spans 13 amino acids. Just the 39-base CDR3 DNA is kept, in frame starting at base 1. Systemically healthy Caucasian individuals from Russia, roughly 40 in total and aged about 6 to 100 years, were included as donors. Each donor gave ten milliliters of peripheral blood, collected into EDTA-treated Vacutainer tubes. Ficoll-Paque density-gradient centrifugation was used to isolate PBMCs, with at least 6.5 million per sample. Total RNA, at least 5 micrograms per sample, was extracted from PBMCs with Trizol reagent. For every donor, an aliquot of PBMCs went through flow cytometry to measure the percentages of naive CD45RAhigh/CD27high T cells.

The library was built by means of 5' RACE. The sequencer listed for this sample is Illumina HiSeq 2500. The second PCR ran for roughly 7 to 12 cycles and used a J-beta primer mix along with a sample-barcoded 5' primer. A template-switch 5' adaptor carrying 12 random nucleotides introduced a unique molecular identifier onto each TCR beta cDNA molecule. At least 2.5 million CDR3-containing paired-end reads were obtained from each sample. All of the RNA was converted into first-strand cDNA using the Mint cDNA synthesis kit, with a TRBC-specific oligonucleotide serving as the primer. Following uracil-DNA glycosylase treatment, all cDNA underwent a first 18-cycle PCR with the universal primers M1SS and BC2_uni_R. On the study's bioinformatics: Normalization of each sample was performed by random selection of 1 million high-quality reads, each carrying a distinct molecular identifier. Instead of being binned into consensus sequences, reads that shared molecular identifiers were thrown out. MiTCR, set to a Q25 quality threshold and the strictest error-elimination algorithm, was used for CDR3 identification, clonotype clustering and error correction. A nonparametric unseen species model using Euler transformation provided a lower-bound estimate of total TCR beta diversity. TCRdb took the public reads, trimmed them with fastp at Q25, ran MiXCR for clone calling and kept in-frame beta chains. Each CDR3 protein gets just one entry, which takes the most common genes and DNA from the rows behind it. Clone size and V and J calls follow TCRdb, not the original study. The sample has 800,000 or so distinct CDR3 sequences on record, 25% of them singletons. Under 4.5% of the sample comes from the top ten.

These records were also assigned to another study, of T cells of mothers and their children. The second source states: Nine systemically healthy Caucasian individuals, comprising three mothers and their six children, were included as donors. cDNA synthesis consumed the entire amount of extracted RNA, loaded at approximately 1.6 ug RNA in each 15 ul reaction. Sample barcodes and 2-4 random nucleotides were added via the M1S primer in the second PCR. Over 9.5 million TCR beta CDR3 reads were obtained for each mother, and millions of reads were obtained for each child. Thymic selection similarly shapes TCR recombination output in related and unrelated pairs, with minor effect from inherited differences. Normalized repertoire overlap was always slightly but never significantly higher in related than unrelated mother-child pairs. No persistent microchimeric T cell clones were detected, at a sensitivity of around 100 clones per million clonotypes. In the study, deep NGS was used to compare the TCR beta repertoires of mothers and children, and features distinguishing related mother-child pairs from unrelated individuals were sought. On average, the children were around 11 +/- 4 years old, while the mothers were about 38 +/- 4 years old. After adapter ligation with NEBNext reagents, the libraries were sequenced on Illumina HiSeq 2000 with 100+100 nt paired-end reads. To avoid cross-contamination, the mother libraries and the child libraries were prepared a month apart and sequenced in separate runs. For each donor, somewhere between 500,000 and 2,000,000 distinct TCR beta clonotypes were identified. Naive TCR beta clonotypes were estimated from low-frequency clonotypes matched to each donor's FACS-determined naive share, without sorting.

Sample: blood. The V gene is TRBV5-8 and the J gene is TRBJ2-7; TRBD1 matches 7 bases in the middle. The clonotype was recovered from a boy younger than 18 in good health. The bases read TGTGCCAGCGGAAGACAGGGTAGCAACGAGCAGTACTTC. Its coded protein is CASGRQGSNEQYF.